Shown below are 2 T cell receptor beta chains from a single sample sequenced in a study of Ad26.COV2.S vaccination and SARS-CoV-2 variants (dated by TCRdb to the early 2020s). Explained via the paper, the treatment or condition label denotes: 15 to 20 received Ad26.COV2.S at low or high dose, single or two shots; 5 received placebo; per-sample allocation not given. For vaccine and placebo recipients, repertoires were sequenced using samples collected on day 63 after the first injection. The library was obtained by the immunoSEQ multiplex PCR assay. TCRdb took over this immuneACCESS table, retaining in-frame rearrangements with V and J assigned. Such tables are incomplete; in checked studies, under half of the missing clones stem from an unresolved V gene, and the remainder is unexplained. The sample includes some 640,000 clones, with more than 80% observed a single time. The ten most abundant clones make up approximately 1.5% of the sample.

This material consisted of peripheral blood, taken in a trial of Ad26.COV2.S vaccine versus placebo. The receptor set was obtained from a person between 18 and 65 years old who received the Ad26.COV2.S COVID-19 vaccine or a placebo.

The chain couples TRBV3-1 (or the pseudogene TRBV3-2) to TRBJ1-2; D gene ambiguous. The V gene's germline CDR1 is LGHDT and CDR2 YNNKEL (reference sequence). The CDR3 has 11 amino acids. Trimming removed 5 bases from V and 8 bases from J, with 9 bases in between. The CDR3 coding sequence is TGTGCCAGCAGCATTCTCGGCGGCTACACCTTC. Its translation: CASSILGGYTF.

The gene calls are TRBV7-9 and TRBJ2-5; D is undetermined. This CDR3 is 14 amino acids long. V was clipped by 1 base and J by 3 bases, with 9 bases between them. Looked up from germline, CDR1 is SEHNR and CDR2 is FQNEAQ (reference sequence). This CDR3 reads CASSLVDTEETQYF. The CDR3 DNA is TGTGCCAGCAGCTTAGTTGACACCGAAGAGACCCAGTACTTC.